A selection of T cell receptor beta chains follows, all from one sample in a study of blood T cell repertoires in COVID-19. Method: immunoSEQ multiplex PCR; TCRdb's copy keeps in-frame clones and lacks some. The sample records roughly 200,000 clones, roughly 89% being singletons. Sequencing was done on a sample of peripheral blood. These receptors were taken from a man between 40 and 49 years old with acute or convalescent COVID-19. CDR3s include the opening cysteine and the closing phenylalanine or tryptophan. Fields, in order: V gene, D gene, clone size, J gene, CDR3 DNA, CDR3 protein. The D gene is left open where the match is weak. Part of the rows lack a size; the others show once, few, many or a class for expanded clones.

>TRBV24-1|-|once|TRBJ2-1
TGTGCCACCAGTGGCCCGGGGCCCCGGGACACCAATGAGCAGTTCTTC
CATSGPGPRDTNEQFF
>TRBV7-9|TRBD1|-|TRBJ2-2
TGTGCCAGCAGCAAACGGACAGGGGCAGGTACCGGGGAGCTGTTTTTT
CASSKRTGAGTGELFF
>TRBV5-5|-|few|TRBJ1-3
TGTGCCAGCAGCGGAGGCAGGTCCCTCTCTGGAAACACCATATATTTT
CASSGGRSLSGNTIYF
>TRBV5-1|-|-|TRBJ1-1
TGCGCCAGCAGCTTGGGACAGTCGAACACTGAAGCTTTCTTT
CASSLGQSNTEAFF
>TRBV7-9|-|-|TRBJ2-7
TGTGCCAGCAGCTTAGCGCTCCTAGGCTCCTACGAGCAGTACTTC
CASSLALLGSYEQYF
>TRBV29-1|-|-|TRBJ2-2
TGCAGCGTCGGGAGGGGGCCGAACACCGGGGAGCTGTTTTTT
CSVGRGPNTGELFF
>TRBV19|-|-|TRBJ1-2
TGTGCCAGTAGGGCAGGGTCTGGCTACACCTTC
CASRAGSGYTF
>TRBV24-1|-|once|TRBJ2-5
TGTGCCACCAGTCCCCCAGGGCAAGAGACCCAGTACTTC
CATSPPGQETQYF
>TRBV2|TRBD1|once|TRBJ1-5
TGTGCCAGCAGGCGGGACAGTTCTAATCAGCCCCAGCATTTT
CASRRDSSNQPQHF
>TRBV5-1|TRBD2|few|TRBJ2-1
TGCGCCAGCAGCTTGGTTCCGGGGGAGGGTGAGCAGTTCTTC
CASSLVPGEGEQFF
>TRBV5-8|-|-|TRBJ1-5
TGTGCCAGCAGCTTGGCTCTTGGGCATGGCAATCAGCCCCAGCATTTT
CASSLALGHGNQPQHF
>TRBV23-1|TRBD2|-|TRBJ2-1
TGCGCCAGCAGTCAATCGGCCCGAAGGGGGGTAGCGGGGTTAAATGAGCAGTTCTTC
CASSQSARRGVAGLNEQFF
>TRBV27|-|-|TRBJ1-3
TGTGCCAGCACCAAGCGAAACACCATATATTTT
CASTKRNTIYF